Sequencing of this TCR beta chain was carried out in a study of blood T cell repertoires in COVID-19. Only in-frame clones appear in the TCRdb table, and some are missing; sequencing was by immunoSEQ multiplex PCR. The table includes some 120,000 clones, roughly 88% detected once. The source material was peripheral blood. The origin of this receptor is a human donor in a cohort sampled during active COVID-19.

CDR3 protein: CASSQDLRTRTDTQYF. DNA of the CDR3: TGTGCCAGCAGCCAAGACCTTCGAACTAGGACAGATACGCAGTATTTT. The rearrangement joins TRBV3-1 (or the pseudogene TRBV3-2) to TRBJ2-3, with a possible D match to TRBD2 (5 bases). Looked up from germline, CDR1 is LGHDT and CDR2 is YNNKEL (reference sequence). V was clipped by 0 bases and J by 3 bases, with 13 bases between them. The CDR3 loop spans 16 amino acids.